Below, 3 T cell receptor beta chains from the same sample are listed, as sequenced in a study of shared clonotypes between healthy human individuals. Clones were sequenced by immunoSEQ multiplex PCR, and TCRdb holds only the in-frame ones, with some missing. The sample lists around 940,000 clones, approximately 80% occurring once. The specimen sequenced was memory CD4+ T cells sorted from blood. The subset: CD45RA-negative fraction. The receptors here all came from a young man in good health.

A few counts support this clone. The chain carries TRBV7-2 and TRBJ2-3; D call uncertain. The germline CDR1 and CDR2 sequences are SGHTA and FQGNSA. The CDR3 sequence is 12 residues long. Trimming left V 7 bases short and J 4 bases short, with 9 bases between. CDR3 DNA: TGTGCCAGCACAACATTATCAGATACGCAGTATTTT. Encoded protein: CASTTLSDTQYF.

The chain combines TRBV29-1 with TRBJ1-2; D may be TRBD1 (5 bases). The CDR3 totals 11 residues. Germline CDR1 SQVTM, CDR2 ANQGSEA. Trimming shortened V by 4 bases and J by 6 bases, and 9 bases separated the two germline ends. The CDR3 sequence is CSVVLGDGYTF. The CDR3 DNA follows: TGCAGCGTTGTTCTGGGGGATGGCTACACCTTC.

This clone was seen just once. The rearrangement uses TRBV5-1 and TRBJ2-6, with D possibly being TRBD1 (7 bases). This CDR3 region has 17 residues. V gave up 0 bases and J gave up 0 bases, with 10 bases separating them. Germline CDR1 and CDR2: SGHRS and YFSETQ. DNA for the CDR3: TGCGCCAGCAGCTTGGACAGGGGACTCTCTGGGGCCAACGTCCTGACTTTC. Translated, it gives CASSLDRGLSGANVLTF.